The present T cell receptor (beta chain) was sequenced within a study of T-cell reconstitution after alpha-beta-depleted transplantation in children. The study, taken as a whole, reports: Approximately two months post-transplant, alpha-beta T cells reportedly originated from several hundred expanded graft clones. Some patients' high day-60 TCRbeta diversity was attributed to recipient cells surviving conditioning. One year after transplant, T-cell counts and diversity came mostly from newly produced T cells.

As it was prepared, the TCRbeta library received unique molecular identifiers. Via MiXCR, TCRdb re-called the PCR reads, giving one row per CDR3 protein. The table shows about 260,000 distinct CDR3 sequences, with 11% occurring only once. Trimming removed 4 bases from V and 7 bases from J, with 14 bases in between. Germline assignment: CDR1 SQVTM and CDR2 ANQGSEA. There are 13 residues in the CDR3. This clonotype occurred many times. Its antigen is unknown. This sequence was found in a male patient aged 2 to 9 who had a stem cell transplant for chronic granulomatous disease, so the T cells may come from the graft donor. The sample here was peripheral blood, taken 180 days after TCRalphabeta/CD19-depleted stem cell transplant. V gene TRBV29-1 combines with J gene TRBJ1-5; D is perhaps TRBD1 (6 bases). The CDR3 DNA is TGCAGCGTTGGGTCACAGGGTCGCCAGCCCCAGCATTTT. Its protein is CSVGSQGRQPQHF.